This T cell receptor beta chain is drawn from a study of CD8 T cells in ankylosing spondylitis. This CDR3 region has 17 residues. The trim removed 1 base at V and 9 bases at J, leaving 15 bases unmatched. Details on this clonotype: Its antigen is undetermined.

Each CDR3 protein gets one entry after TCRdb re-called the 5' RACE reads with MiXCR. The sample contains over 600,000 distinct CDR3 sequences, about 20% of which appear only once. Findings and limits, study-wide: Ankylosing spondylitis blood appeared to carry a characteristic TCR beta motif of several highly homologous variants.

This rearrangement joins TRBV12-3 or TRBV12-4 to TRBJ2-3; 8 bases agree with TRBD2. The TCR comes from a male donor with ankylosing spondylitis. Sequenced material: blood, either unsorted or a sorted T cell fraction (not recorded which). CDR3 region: CASSLGLSGTSLSTQYF. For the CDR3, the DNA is TGTGCCAGCAGTTTAGGCCTTAGCGGGACGAGCCTTTCGACGCAGTATTTT.